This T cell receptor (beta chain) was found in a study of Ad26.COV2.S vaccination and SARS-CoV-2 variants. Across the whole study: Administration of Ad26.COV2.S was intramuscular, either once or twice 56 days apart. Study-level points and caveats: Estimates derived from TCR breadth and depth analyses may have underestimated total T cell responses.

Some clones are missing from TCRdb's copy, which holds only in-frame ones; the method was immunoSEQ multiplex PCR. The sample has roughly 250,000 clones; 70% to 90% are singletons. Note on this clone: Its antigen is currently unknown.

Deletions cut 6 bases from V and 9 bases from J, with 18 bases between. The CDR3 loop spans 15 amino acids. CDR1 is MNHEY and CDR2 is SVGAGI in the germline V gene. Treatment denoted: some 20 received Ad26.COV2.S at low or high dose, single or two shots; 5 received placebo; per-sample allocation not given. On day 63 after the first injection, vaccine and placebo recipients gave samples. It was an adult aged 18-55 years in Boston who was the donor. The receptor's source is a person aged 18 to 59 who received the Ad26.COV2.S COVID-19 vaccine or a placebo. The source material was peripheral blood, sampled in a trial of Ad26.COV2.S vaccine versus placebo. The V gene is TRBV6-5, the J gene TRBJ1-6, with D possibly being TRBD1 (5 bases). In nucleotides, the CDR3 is TGTGCCAGCAGACCCAGAGGGGCAGCTTCTTCACCCCTCCACTTT. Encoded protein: CASRPRGAASSPLHF.